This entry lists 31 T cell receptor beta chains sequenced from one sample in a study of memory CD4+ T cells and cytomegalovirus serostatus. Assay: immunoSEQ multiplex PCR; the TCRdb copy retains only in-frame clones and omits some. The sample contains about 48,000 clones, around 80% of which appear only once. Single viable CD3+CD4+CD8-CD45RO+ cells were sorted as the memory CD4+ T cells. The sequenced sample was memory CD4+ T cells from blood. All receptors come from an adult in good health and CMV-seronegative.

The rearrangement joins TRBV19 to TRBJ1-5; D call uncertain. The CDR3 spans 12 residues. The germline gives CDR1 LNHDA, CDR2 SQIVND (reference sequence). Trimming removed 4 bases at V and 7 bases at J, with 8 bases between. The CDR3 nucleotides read TGTGCCAGTAGTAGGTGGCACCAGCCCCAGCATTTT. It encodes CASSRWHQPQHF.

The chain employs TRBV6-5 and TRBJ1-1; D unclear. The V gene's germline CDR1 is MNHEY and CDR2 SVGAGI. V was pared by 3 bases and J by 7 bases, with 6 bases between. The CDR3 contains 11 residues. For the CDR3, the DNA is TGTGCCAGCAGTTATCGGCGTGAAGCTTTCTTT. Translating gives CASSYRREAFF.

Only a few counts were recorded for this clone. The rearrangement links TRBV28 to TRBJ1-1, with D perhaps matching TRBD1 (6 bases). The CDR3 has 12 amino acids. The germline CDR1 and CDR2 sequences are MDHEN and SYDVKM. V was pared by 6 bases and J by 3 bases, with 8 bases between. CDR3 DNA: TGTGCCAGCAGGCAGGGGTACACTGAAGCTTTCTTT. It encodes CASRQGYTEAFF. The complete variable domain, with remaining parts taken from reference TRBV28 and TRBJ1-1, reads DVKVTQSSRYLVKRTGEKVFLECVQDMDHENMFWYRQDPGLGLRLIYFSYDVKMKEKGDIPEGYSVSREKKERFSLILESASTNQTSMYLCASRQGYTEAFFGQGTRLTVV.

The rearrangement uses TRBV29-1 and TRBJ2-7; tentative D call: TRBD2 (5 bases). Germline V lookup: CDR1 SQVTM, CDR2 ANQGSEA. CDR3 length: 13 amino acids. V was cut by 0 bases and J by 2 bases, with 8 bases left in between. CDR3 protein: CSVEDSGTYEQYF. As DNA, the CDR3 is TGCAGCGTTGAAGATTCCGGGACCTACGAGCAGTACTTC.

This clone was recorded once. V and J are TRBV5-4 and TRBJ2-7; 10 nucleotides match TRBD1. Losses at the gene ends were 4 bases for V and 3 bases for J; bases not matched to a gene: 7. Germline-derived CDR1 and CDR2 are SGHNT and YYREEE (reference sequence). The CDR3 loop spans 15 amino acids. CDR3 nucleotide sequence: TGTGCCAGCAGCCCCTCGACAGGGGGCATCTACGAGCAGTACTTC. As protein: CASSPSTGGIYEQYF.

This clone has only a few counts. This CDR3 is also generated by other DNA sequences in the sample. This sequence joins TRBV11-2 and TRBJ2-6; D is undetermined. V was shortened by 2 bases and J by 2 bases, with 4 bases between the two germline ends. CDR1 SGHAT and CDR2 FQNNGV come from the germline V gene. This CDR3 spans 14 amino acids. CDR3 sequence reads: CASSLSAGANVLTF. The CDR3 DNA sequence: TGTGCCAGCAGCTTATCCGCTGGGGCCAACGTCCTGACTTTC.

The CDR3 sequence: CASSLDHLAGGPRDTGELFF. For the CDR3, the DNA is TGTGCCAGCAGCTTAGATCATCTAGCGGGAGGGCCTCGGGACACCGGGGAGCTGTTTTTT. The genes are TRBV11-2 and TRBJ2-2, with 12 bases aligning to TRBD2. The germline V gene encodes CDR1 SGHAT and CDR2 FQNNGV. Trimming cost V 0 bases and J 3 bases; bases outside gene matches: 11. The CDR3 has 20 residues.

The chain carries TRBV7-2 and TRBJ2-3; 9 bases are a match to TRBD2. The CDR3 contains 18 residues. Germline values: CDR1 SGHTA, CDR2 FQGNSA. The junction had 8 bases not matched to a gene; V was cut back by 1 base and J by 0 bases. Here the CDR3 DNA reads TGTGCCAGCAGCTTAGTATGGGGCGGGAGGGCCAGCACAGATACGCAGTATTTT. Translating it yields CASSLVWGGRASTDTQYF.

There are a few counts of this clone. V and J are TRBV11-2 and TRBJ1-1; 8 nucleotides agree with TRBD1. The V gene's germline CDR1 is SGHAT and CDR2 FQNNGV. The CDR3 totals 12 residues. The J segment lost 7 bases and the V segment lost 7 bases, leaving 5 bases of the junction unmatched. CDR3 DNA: TGTGCCAGCACTCAGGGGGCGCGTGAAGCTTTCTTT. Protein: CASTQGAREAFF.

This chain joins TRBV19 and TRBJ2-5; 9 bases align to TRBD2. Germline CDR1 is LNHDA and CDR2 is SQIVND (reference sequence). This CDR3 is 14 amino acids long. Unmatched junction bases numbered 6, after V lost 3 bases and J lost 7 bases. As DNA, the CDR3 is TGTGCCAGTAGTATGGGACTAGCAGTCGGGACCCAGTACTTC. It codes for CASSMGLAVGTQYF.

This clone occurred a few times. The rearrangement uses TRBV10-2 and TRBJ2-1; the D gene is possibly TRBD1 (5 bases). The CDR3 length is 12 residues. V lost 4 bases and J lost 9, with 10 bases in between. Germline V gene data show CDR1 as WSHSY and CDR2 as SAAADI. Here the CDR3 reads CASSGQYGEQFF. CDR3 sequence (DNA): TGCGCCAGCAGTGGACAGTACGGTGAGCAGTTCTTC.

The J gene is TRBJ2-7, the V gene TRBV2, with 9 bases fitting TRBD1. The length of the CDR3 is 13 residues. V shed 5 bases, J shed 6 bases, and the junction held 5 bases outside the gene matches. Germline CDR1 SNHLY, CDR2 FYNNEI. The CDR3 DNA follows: TGTGCCAGCAGTCCTGGACAGGGGTTCGAGCAGTACTTC. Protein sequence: CASSPGQGFEQYF.

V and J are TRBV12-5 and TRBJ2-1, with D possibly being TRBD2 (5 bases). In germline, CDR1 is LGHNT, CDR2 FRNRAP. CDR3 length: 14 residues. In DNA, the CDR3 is TGTGCCCCAGAAGGGATCTGGGGAGACAATGAGCAGTTCTTC. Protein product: CAPEGIWGDNEQFF.

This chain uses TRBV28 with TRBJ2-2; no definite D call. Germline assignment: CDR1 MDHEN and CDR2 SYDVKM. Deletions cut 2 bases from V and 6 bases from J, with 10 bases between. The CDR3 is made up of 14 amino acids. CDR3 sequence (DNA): TGTGCCAGCAGTTTAGTAGGGTTGGCCGGGGAGCTGTTTTTT. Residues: CASSLVGLAGELFF. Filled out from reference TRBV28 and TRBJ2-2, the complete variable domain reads DVKVTQSSRYLVKRTGEKVFLECVQDMDHENMFWYRQDPGLGLRLIYFSYDVKMKEKGDIPEGYSVSREKKERFSLILESASTNQTSMYLCASSLVGLAGELFFGEGSRLTVL.

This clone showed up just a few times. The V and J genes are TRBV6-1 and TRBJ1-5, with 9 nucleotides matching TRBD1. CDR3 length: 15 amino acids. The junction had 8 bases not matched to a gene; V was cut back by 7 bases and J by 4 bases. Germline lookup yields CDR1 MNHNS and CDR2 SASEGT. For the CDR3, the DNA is TGTGCCAGCACCCTGGACAGGGGTATGAATCAGCCCCAGCATTTT. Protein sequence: CASTLDRGMNQPQHF.

CDR3 sequence: CASSAQIGTASGANVLTF. CDR3 DNA sequence: TGTGCCAGCAGCGCCCAGATCGGGACAGCGTCTGGGGCCAACGTCCTGACTTTC. The rearrangement joins TRBV12-1 to TRBJ2-6; no check of the table's D call, TRBD1, against the DNA was made. TRBV12-1 is a recognized pseudogene. The CDR3 has 18 amino acids.

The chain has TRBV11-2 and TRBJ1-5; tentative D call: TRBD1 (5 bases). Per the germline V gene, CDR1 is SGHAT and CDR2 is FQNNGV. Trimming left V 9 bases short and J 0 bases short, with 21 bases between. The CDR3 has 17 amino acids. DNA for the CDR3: TGTGCCAGTGGTTTGGGGACGGGTCATAATAGCAATCAGCCCCAGCATTTT. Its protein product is CASGLGTGHNSNQPQHF.

The DNA for the CDR3 is TGTGCCAGCAGCTCTAGGCGTCCCAGCGGGGAGACCCAGTACTTC. Translation: CASSSRRPSGETQYF. This chain joins TRBV7-2 and TRBJ2-5; TRBD2 might be the D (6 bases). This CDR3 comprises 15 residues. Trimming pared 4 bases from V and 5 bases from J, leaving 17 bases between. Germline CDR1 SGHTA, CDR2 FQGNSA.

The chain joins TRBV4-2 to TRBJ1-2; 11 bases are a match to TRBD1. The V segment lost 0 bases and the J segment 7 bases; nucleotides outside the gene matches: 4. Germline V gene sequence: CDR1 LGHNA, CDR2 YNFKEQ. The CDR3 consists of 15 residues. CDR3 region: CASSQDRGQGGGYTF. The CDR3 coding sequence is TGTGCCAGCAGCCAAGACCGGGGACAGGGGGGTGGCTACACCTTC.

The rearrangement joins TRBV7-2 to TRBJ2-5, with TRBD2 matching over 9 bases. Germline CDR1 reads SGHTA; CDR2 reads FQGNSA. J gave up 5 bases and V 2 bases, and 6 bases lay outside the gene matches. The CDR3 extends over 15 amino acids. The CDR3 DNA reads TGTGCCAGCAGCTTATTACTGGCGGGAGGGGAGACCCAGTACTTC. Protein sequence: CASSLLLAGGETQYF.

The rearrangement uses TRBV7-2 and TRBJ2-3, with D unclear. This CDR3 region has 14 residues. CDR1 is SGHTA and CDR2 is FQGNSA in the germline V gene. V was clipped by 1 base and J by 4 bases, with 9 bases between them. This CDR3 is CASSLDWASDTQYF. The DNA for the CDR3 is TGTGCCAGCAGCTTAGATTGGGCGTCAGATACGCAGTATTTT.

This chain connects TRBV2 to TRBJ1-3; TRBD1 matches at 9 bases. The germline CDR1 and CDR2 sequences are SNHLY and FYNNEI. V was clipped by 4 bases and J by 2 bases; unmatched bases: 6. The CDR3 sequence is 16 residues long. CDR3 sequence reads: CASSVQGASTGNTIYF. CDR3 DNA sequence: TGTGCCAGCAGTGTACAGGGGGCGTCGACTGGAAACACCATATATTTT.

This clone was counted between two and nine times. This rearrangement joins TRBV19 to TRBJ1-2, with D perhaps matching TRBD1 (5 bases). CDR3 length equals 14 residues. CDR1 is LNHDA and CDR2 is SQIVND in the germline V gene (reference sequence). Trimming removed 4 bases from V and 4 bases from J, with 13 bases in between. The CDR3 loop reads CASSTAGLIYGYTF. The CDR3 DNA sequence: TGTGCCAGTAGTACAGCGGGACTGATCTATGGCTACACCTTC.

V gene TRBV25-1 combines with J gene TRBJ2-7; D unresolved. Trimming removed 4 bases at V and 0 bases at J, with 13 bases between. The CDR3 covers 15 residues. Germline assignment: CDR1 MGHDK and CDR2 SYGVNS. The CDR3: CASSAPATVSYEQYF. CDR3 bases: TGTGCCAGCAGTGCCCCCGCCACGGTCTCCTACGAGCAGTACTTC.

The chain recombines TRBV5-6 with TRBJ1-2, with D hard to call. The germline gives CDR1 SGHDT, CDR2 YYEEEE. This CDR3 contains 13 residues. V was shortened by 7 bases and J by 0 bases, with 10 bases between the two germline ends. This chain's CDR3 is CASSNTPNYGYTF. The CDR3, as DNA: TGTGCCAGCTCCAATACACCTAACTATGGCTACACCTTC. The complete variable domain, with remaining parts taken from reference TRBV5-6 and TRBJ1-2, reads DAGVTQSPTHLIKTRGQQVTLRCSPKSGHDTVSWYQQALGQGPQFIFQYYEEEERQRGNFPDRFSGHQFPNYSSELNVNALLLGDSALYLCASSNTPNYGYTFGSGTRLTVV.

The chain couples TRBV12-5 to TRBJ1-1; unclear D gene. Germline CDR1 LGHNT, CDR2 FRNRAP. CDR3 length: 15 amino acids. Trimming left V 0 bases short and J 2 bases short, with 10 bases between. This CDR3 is CASGLVLGSNTEAFF. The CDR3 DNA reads TGTGCTAGTGGTTTGGTACTCGGGTCAAACACTGAAGCTTTCTTT. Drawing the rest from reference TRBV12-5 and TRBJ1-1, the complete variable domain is DARVTQTPRHKVTEMGQEVTMRCQPILGHNTVFWYRQTMMQGLELLAYFRNRAPLDDSGMPKDRFSAEMPDATLATLKIQPSEPRDSAVYFCASGLVLGSNTEAFFGQGTRLTVV.

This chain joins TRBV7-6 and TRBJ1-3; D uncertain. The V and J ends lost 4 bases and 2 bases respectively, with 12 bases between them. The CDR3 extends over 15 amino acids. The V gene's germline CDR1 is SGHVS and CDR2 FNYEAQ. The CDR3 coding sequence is TGTGCCAGCAGCTCCCGTGAGGGAGCTGGAAACACCATATATTTT. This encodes CASSSREGAGNTIYF.

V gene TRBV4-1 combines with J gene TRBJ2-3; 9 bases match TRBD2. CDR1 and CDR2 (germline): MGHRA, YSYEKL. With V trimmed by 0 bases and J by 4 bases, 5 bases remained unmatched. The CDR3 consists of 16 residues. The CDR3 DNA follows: TGCGCCAGCAGCCAAGATAGCGGGAGAGGGCCAGATACGCAGTATTTT. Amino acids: CASSQDSGRGPDTQYF.

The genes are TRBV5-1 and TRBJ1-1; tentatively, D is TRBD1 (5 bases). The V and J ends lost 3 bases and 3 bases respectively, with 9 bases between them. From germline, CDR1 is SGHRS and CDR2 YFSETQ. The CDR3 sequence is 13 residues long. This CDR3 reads CASSSSGHTEAFF. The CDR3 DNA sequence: TGCGCCAGCAGCTCTTCAGGGCACACTGAAGCTTTCTTT.

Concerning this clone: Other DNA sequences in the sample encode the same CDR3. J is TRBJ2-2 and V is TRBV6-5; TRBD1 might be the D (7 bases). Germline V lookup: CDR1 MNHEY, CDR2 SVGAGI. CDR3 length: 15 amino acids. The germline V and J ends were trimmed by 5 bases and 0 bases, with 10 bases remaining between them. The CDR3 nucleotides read TGTGCCAGCAGTCGCGGGACAGCGAACACCGGGGAGCTGTTTTTT. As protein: CASSRGTANTGELFF.

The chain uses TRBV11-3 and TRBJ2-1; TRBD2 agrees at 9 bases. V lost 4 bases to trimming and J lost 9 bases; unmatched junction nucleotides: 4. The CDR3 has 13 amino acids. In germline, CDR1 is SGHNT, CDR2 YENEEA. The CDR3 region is CASSSGLAGEQFF. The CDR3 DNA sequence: TGTGCCAGCAGCTCGGGACTAGCTGGTGAGCAGTTCTTC.